The clone carrying this T cell receptor (beta chain) was detected once. Its antigen remains unknown. This sample is part of a study of cytomegalovirus exposure and HLA in healthy donors. Overall study findings and caveats: In vitro confirmation showed a few CMV-associated chains to be CMV antigen specific. After further analysis at a later stage, 16,951 TCR beta sequences were associated with HLA alleles at 0.05 false discovery rate. Among immune exposure information, only CMV serostatus was available.

The study ran its PCR with 60 Vbeta and 13 Jbeta primers. Method: immunoSEQ multiplex PCR; TCRdb's copy keeps in-frame clones and lacks some. The data hold 52,000 or so clones, with around 78% observed a single time. The CDR3 sequence is 12 residues long. CDR1 GTSNPN and CDR2 SVGIG come from the germline V gene (reference sequence). The gene calls are TRBV30 and TRBJ2-5; weak D call: TRBD1 (5 bases). The tail of the sequence fits TRBJ2-7 better, so the J call may be wrong. The TCR comes from a female donor in good health and CMV-seronegative. The specimen was PBMCs. CDR3 amino acids: CAWKRGSYEQYF. The CDR3 region has the DNA TGTGCCTGGAAAAGGGGTTCCTACGAGCAGTACTTC.